This T cell receptor beta chain was identified during a study of T cell responses to AZD1222 COVID-19 vaccine. CDR1 is SNHLY, CDR2 FYNNEI, per germline. This CDR3 contains 13 residues. The germline V and J ends were trimmed by 7 bases and 2 bases, with 9 bases remaining between them. This clone was observed a single time. Data came from immunoSEQ multiplex PCR; TCRdb stores just in-frame clones and leaves some out. The sample has around 120,000 clones, approximately 85% seen once. The source of this sequence is an adult in good health. Sequencing was performed on peripheral blood, taken on day 0 of AZD1222 vaccination. The chain combines TRBV2 with TRBJ1-5; D call uncertain. The DNA of the CDR3 is TGTGCCAGCACTGACATTGGCAATCAGCCCCAGCATTTT. Amino acid sequence: CASTDIGNQPQHF.